Shown below are 10 T cell receptor beta chains from a single sample sequenced in a study of T cell responses to AZD1222 COVID-19 vaccine. Profiling relied on immunoSEQ multiplex PCR, and the TCRdb table lists in-frame clones only, not all of them. The profile covers 60,000 to 75,000 clones, with approximately 83% appearing a single time and roughly 6.5% taken by the ten largest. Sequenced here: peripheral blood, sampled 28 days after the second AZD1222 dose. These receptors came from an adult who received the AZD1222 COVID-19 vaccine.

The chain uses TRBV13 and TRBJ1-5; possibly TRBD1 for D (5 bases). The CDR3 is made up of 13 amino acids. From germline, CDR1 is PRHDT and CDR2 FYEKMQ (reference sequence). V lost 4 bases to trimming and J lost 7 bases, with 11 bases between them. DNA of the CDR3: TGTGCCAGCAGCTGGGGGGAAAACCAGCCCCAGCATTTT. Protein: CASSWGENQPQHF.

The CDR3 DNA reads TGCGCCAGCAGCTTCGATAGCAATCAGCCCCAGCATTTT. As protein: CASSFDSNQPQHF. V gene TRBV5-1 combines with J gene TRBJ1-5, with no clear D. V shed 2 bases and J shed 0 bases, with 3 bases lying between them. Germline CDR1 is SGHRS and CDR2 is YFSETQ. The CDR3 is 13 amino acids.

This rearrangement joins TRBV12-5 to TRBJ1-3; the match to TRBD1 covers 7 bases. The V and J ends lost 6 bases and 0 bases, in that order; junction bases with no gene match: 8. This CDR3 contains 16 residues. The V gene's germline CDR1 is LGHNT and CDR2 FRNRAP. The CDR3 loop reads CASGRNRGISGNTIYF. CDR3 sequence (DNA): TGTGCTAGTGGCCGGAACAGGGGAATCTCTGGAAACACCATATATTTT.

The chain employs TRBV2 and TRBJ1-6; the D is unclear. The CDR3 is 14 amino acids. Germline lookup yields CDR1 SNHLY and CDR2 FYNNEI. Trimming removed 7 bases from V and 7 bases from J, with 14 bases in between. The CDR3: CASNTERMNSPLHF. In DNA, the CDR3 is TGTGCCAGCAACACAGAGCGGATGAATTCACCCCTCCACTTT. Variable domain in full (rest from reference TRBV2 and TRBJ1-6): EPEVTQTPSHQVTQMGQEVILRCVPISNHLYFYWYRQILGQKVEFLVSFYNNEISEKSEIFDDQFSVERPDGSNFTLKIRSTKLEDSAMYFCASNTERMNSPLHFGNGTRLTVT.

This chain joins TRBV23-1 and TRBJ1-1; D is undetermined. TRBV23-1 is marked as an open reading frame, function uncertain. The CDR3 loop spans 12 amino acids. V lost 8 bases, J lost 1 base, and 8 bases lay in between. This CDR3 reads CASFKGNTEAFF. CDR3 coding DNA: TGCGCCAGCTTTAAGGGGAACACTGAAGCTTTCTTT.

The genes are TRBV3-1 (or the pseudogene TRBV3-2) and TRBJ2-7; 10 bases match TRBD2. This CDR3 is built from 15 residues. The junction had 4 bases not matched to a gene; V was cut back by 0 bases and J by 5 bases. Germline V gene lookup returns CDR1 LGHDT and CDR2 YNNKEL (reference sequence). The CDR3, as DNA: TGTGCCAGCAGCCAAGATGAGGGGACTAGCGACGAGCAGTACTTC. Its translation: CASSQDEGTSDEQYF.

The chain combines TRBV14 with TRBJ2-7; D perhaps matches TRBD2 (5 bases). Between the trimmed V and J ends, which lost 1 base and 6 bases, there was a span of 7 bases. The CDR3 runs 12 residues. CDR1 and CDR2 from the germline V gene are SGHDN and FVKESK. CDR3: CASSQGGPEQYF. DNA for the CDR3: TGTGCCAGCAGCCAAGGAGGGCCCGAGCAGTACTTC.

J is TRBJ2-2 and V is TRBV4-3; 8 bases are a match to TRBD2. CDR1 LGHNA and CDR2 YSLEER come from the germline V gene. This CDR3 is 18 amino acids long. Losses at the gene ends were 1 base for V and 5 bases for J; bases not matched to a gene: 12. In nucleotides, the CDR3 is TGCGCCAGCAGCCAAGTAGGTGAACGGGGGGGCGAGACCGGGGAGCTGTTTTTT. Protein product: CASSQVGERGGETGELFF.

The J gene is TRBJ2-7, the V gene TRBV11-3; 9 bases map to TRBD1. With V trimmed by 5 bases and J by 5 bases, 7 bases remained unmatched. In germline, CDR1 is SGHNT, CDR2 YENEEA. This CDR3 has 14 residues. The CDR3 bases are TGTGCCAGCAGCGATAGGGACAGGGCCCACGAGCAGTACTTC. Translating it yields CASSDRDRAHEQYF. The full variable domain, its missing parts supplied by reference TRBV11-3 and TRBJ2-7, is EAGVVQSPRYKIIEKKQPVAFWCNPISGHNTLYWYLQNLGQGPELLIRYENEEAVDDSQLPKDRFSAERLKGVDSTLKIQPAELGDSAVYLCASSDRDRAHEQYFGPGTRLTVT.

The V and J genes are TRBV5-1 and TRBJ2-3; perhaps TRBD1 as D (6 bases). The germline V gene has CDR1 SGHRS and CDR2 YFSETQ. This CDR3 is 15 amino acids long. The germline V and J ends were trimmed by 8 bases and 3 bases, with 19 bases remaining between them. The CDR3 is CASGSFGQNTDTQYF. The CDR3, as DNA: TGCGCCAGTGGCTCCTTTGGACAGAATACAGATACGCAGTATTTT.